Listed below are T cell receptor beta chains from one sample, sequenced in a study of CD8 T cells in ankylosing spondylitis. One entry per CDR3 protein, called by TCRdb with MiXCR from the 5' RACE reads. The table lists roughly 150,000 distinct CDR3 sequences, 6% to 8% of them singletons, with under 15% in the top ten. The sample taken for sequencing was blood, either unsorted or a sorted T cell fraction (not recorded which). Every receptor here comes from a female donor with ankylosing spondylitis or in good health (not recorded which). Both conserved end residues are part of each CDR3. A D gene is named only where the DNA matches it firmly. The size entry is marked missing in some rows and otherwise reads once, few, many or a size class.

V	length	D	size	J	CDR3	DNA
TRBV12-3/TRBV12-4	12	NA	many	TRBJ2-7	CASSSVEYEQYF	TGTGCCAGCAGTTCAGTCGAGTACGAGCAGTACTTC
TRBV20-1	13	TRBD1	many	TRBJ1-4	CSARRTGNEKLFF	TGCAGTGCTAGAAGGACAGGGAATGAAAAACTGTTTTTT
TRBV12-3/TRBV12-4	16	NA	few	TRBJ1-1	CASTSDRSRTNTEAFF	TGTGCCAGCACCTCCGACCGATCTCGTACGAACACTGAAGCTTTCTTT
TRBV9	14	TRBD1	many	TRBJ1-1	CASSETGARTEAFF	TGTGCCAGCAGCGAAACAGGGGCCCGGACTGAAGCTTTCTTT
TRBV6-2/TRBV6-3	14	NA	many	TRBJ2-3	CASSAGAYTDTQYF	TGTGCCAGCAGCGCGGGGGCCTACACAGATACGCAGTATTTT
TRBV5-1	14	TRBD1	many	TRBJ2-2	CASSQTGINGELFF	TGCGCCAGCAGCCAGACAGGGATCAACGGGGAGCTGTTTTTT
TRBV20-1	15	TRBD1	many	TRBJ1-5	CSAREGTASNQPQHF	TGCAGTGCTAGAGAAGGGACAGCTAGCAATCAGCCCCAGCATTTT
TRBV6-5	15	NA	NA	TRBJ1-1	CASSYKHTGNTEAFF	TGTGCCAGCAGTTATAAGCACACAGGGAACACTGAAGCTTTCTTT
TRBV5-1	15	NA	many	TRBJ2-1	CASSIQGQGHNEQFF	TGCGCCAGCAGCATACAGGGCCAGGGACATAATGAGCAGTTCTTC
TRBV7-8	16	NA	many	TRBJ2-1	CASSLVGSSPSDEQFF	TGTGCCAGCAGCTTAGTCGGCAGCTCCCCGAGCGATGAGCAGTTCTTC
TRBV7-8	16	NA	many	TRBJ2-6	CASSSGLHSGANVLTF	TGTGCCAGCAGCTCGGGTCTCCACTCTGGGGCCAACGTCCTGACTTTC
TRBV12-3/TRBV12-4	14	NA	many	TRBJ1-6	CASSSSGGESPLHF	TGTGCCAGCAGTTCCTCCGGGGGTGAATCACCCCTCCACTTT
TRBV28	15	NA	many	TRBJ1-3	CASSLPEYSGNTIYF	TGTGCCAGCAGTTTACCCGAGTACTCTGGAAACACCATATATTTT
TRBV20-1	14	TRBD2	few	TRBJ2-3	CSASKASGGYTQYF	TGCAGTGCTAGTAAGGCTAGCGGGGGGTATACGCAGTATTTT
TRBV20-1	16	NA	many	TRBJ2-3	CSARDPLGGSRDTQYF	TGCAGTGCTAGAGATCCCCTCGGAGGGTCCAGAGATACGCAGTATTTT
TRBV7-2	14	TRBD2	few	TRBJ2-7	CASSFSGEGYEQYF	TGTGCCAGCAGCTTTTCGGGGGAGGGCTACGAGCAGTACTTC
TRBV5-1	14	NA	many	TRBJ2-5	CASSSGGVSETQYF	TGCGCCAGCAGCTCCGGCGGGGTATCAGAGACCCAGTACTTC
TRBV18	17	TRBD1	many	TRBJ1-1	CASSPPDRVIMNTEAFF	TGTGCCAGCTCACCACCGGACAGGGTGATCATGAACACTGAAGCTTTCTTT
TRBV20-1	12	TRBD1	many	TRBJ1-2	CSARGSTGNPTF	TGCAGTGCCAGAGGGTCGACAGGGAATCCCACCTTC
TRBV4-1	13	NA	many	TRBJ1-1	CASSPMGNTEAFF	TGCGCCAGCAGCCCGATGGGGAACACTGAAGCTTTCTTT
TRBV7-2	14	TRBD1	many	TRBJ2-7	CASSTWTGSHEQYF	TGTGCCAGCAGCACTTGGACAGGGTCCCACGAGCAGTACTTC
TRBV28	12	TRBD1	NA	TRBJ1-6	CASSTGVSPLHF	TGTGCCAGCAGTACAGGGGTGTCACCCCTCCACTTT
TRBV12-3/TRBV12-4	15	TRBD1	many	TRBJ1-2	CASSLGEGANYGYTF	TGTGCCAGCAGTTTAGGGGAGGGGGCAAACTATGGCTACACCTTC
TRBV6-1	15	NA	many	TRBJ2-1	CASGPTMSGRNEQFF	TGTGCCAGCGGACCGACGATGTCCGGGCGGAATGAGCAGTTCTTC
TRBV5-5	16	TRBD2	many	TRBJ2-2	CASSFVAGGVSGELFF	TGTGCCAGCAGCTTCGTAGCGGGGGGTGTCTCCGGGGAGCTGTTTTTT
TRBV20-1	14	NA	many	TRBJ2-1	CSATARVIHNEQFF	TGCAGTGCTACCGCCAGGGTAATCCACAATGAGCAGTTCTTC
TRBV5-1	14	NA	many	TRBJ1-5	CASSFGGLNQPQHF	TGCGCCAGCAGCTTCGGCGGCTTAAATCAGCCCCAGCATTTT
TRBV5-6	15	NA	many	TRBJ2-3	CASSPRPLSTDTQYF	TGTGCCAGCAGCCCAAGGCCGCTTAGCACAGATACGCAGTATTTT
TRBV12-3/TRBV12-4	13	TRBD1	many	TRBJ2-7	CASSFDRVDEQYF	TGTGCCAGCAGTTTTGACAGGGTCGACGAGCAGTACTTC
TRBV20-1	14	TRBD1	many	TRBJ2-3	CSAYTGGVTDTQYF	TGCAGTGCATATACAGGGGGCGTCACAGATACGCAGTATTTT
TRBV29-1	14	TRBD1	NA	TRBJ2-2	CSVGNRGHTGELFF	TGCAGCGTTGGGAACAGGGGGCACACCGGGGAGCTGTTTTTT
TRBV5-6	17	TRBD1	NA	TRBJ1-4	CASSLYGDRGHNEKLFF	TGTGCCAGCAGCTTGTACGGCGATAGGGGGCACAATGAAAAACTGTTTTTT
TRBV7-2	12	NA	few	TRBJ2-1	CASSQGYDEQFF	TGTGCCAGCAGCCAGGGGTACGATGAGCAGTTCTTC
TRBV7-3	13	NA	many	TRBJ1-1	CASSSGFNTEAFF	TGTGCCAGCAGCTCGGGTTTTAACACTGAAGCTTTCTTT
TRBV11-2	17	NA	many	TRBJ2-5	CASSFGVALRYQETQYF	TGTGCCAGCAGCTTTGGTGTCGCCCTCCGGTACCAAGAGACCCAGTACTTC
TRBV7-2	13	NA	many	TRBJ2-5	CASSLAGAETQYF	TGTGCCAGCAGCTTAGCGGGGGCGGAGACCCAGTACTTC
TRBV2	15	NA	NA	TRBJ1-6	CASSVSGQYNSPLHF	TGTGCCAGCAGTGTCTCCGGACAGTATAATTCACCCCTCCACTTT
TRBV5-5	15	TRBD1	NA	TRBJ2-5	CASSYPGQEQETQYF	TGTGCCAGCAGCTACCCGGGACAGGAGCAAGAGACCCAGTACTTC
TRBV3-1	14	NA	many	TRBJ1-1	CASSQRASDTEAFF	TGTGCCAGCAGCCAAAGGGCCTCGGACACTGAAGCTTTCTTT
TRBV6-4	13	NA	many	TRBJ2-3	CASSDKGTDTQYF	TGTGCCAGCAGTGATAAGGGAACAGATACGCAGTATTTT
TRBV4-3	13	NA	NA	TRBJ1-5	CASSQGRDQPQHF	TGCGCCAGCAGCCAAGGTCGGGATCAGCCCCAGCATTTT
TRBV12-3/TRBV12-4	13	NA	many	TRBJ1-5	CASSLAGEQPQHF	TGTGCCAGCAGTTTGGCAGGGGAACAGCCCCAGCATTTT
TRBV18	16	NA	NA	TRBJ1-1	CASSPQEFQLNTEAFF	TGTGCCAGCTCACCACAGGAATTTCAGTTGAACACTGAAGCTTTCTTT
TRBV27	12	NA	many	TRBJ2-3	CASSLDRVTQYF	TGTGCCAGCAGTTTGGATCGGGTTACGCAGTATTTT
TRBV6-1	13	NA	many	TRBJ1-2	CASREIQGHGYTF	TGTGCCAGCAGGGAGATACAGGGACATGGCTACACCTTC
TRBV5-1	14	TRBD1	many	TRBJ1-3	CASSSGGAGNTIYF	TGCGCCAGCAGCTCAGGGGGTGCTGGAAACACCATATATTTT
TRBV28	18	TRBD1	NA	TRBJ1-4	CTSSLIDRGRSTNEKLLF	TGTACCAGCAGTTTGATTGACAGGGGGCGATCGACTAATGAAAAACTGCTTTTT
TRBV14	14	TRBD1	many	TRBJ1-2	CASSRRQGDYGYTF	TGTGCCAGCAGCCGCCGACAGGGGGACTATGGCTACACCTTC
TRBV20-1	13	TRBD1	many	TRBJ2-7	CSATRDRTYEQYF	TGCAGTGCTACAAGGGACAGAACCTACGAGCAGTACTTC
TRBV7-8	20	NA	NA	TRBJ2-1	CASSFSLFSGTSLHGNEQFF	TGTGCCAGCAGCTTTTCTCTCTTTTCCGGGACTTCCCTTCATGGCAATGAGCAGTTCTTC
TRBV12-3/TRBV12-4	15	NA	many	TRBJ2-7	CASSFRTGLRDEQYF	TGTGCCAGCAGTTTCCGGACAGGACTAAGAGACGAGCAGTACTTC
TRBV2	18	NA	many	TRBJ2-3	CASRRSPRGRTSTDTQYF	TGTGCCAGTAGAAGAAGTCCACGAGGACGGACAAGCACAGATACGCAGTATTTT
TRBV24-1	14	TRBD1	many	TRBJ1-2	CATSDPGGEYGYTF	TGTGCCACCAGTGATCCAGGGGGAGAGTATGGCTACACCTTC
TRBV28	12	NA	many	TRBJ2-7	CASSSGAYEQYF	TGTGCCAGCAGTTCTGGGGCCTACGAGCAGTACTTC